The rows below give T cell receptor beta chains drawn from one sample of a study of spatial heterogeneity in lung cancer. TCRdb itself ran the 5' RACE reads through MiXCR, one entry per CDR3 protein. The profile shows some 100,000 distinct CDR3 sequences, under 9% of them singletons. The source material was PBMCs, sampled at surgery. These receptors all come from a male donor with early-stage non-small cell lung cancer. The conserved cysteine and the conserved F or W are not part of the CDR3 here. The size entry is marked missing in some rows and otherwise reads once, few, many or a size class.

TRBV7-2	few	TRBJ1-1	ASSIQGAQDTEAF
TRBV7-9	.	TRBJ1-1	ATAKSGGTEAF
TRBV2	many	TRBJ2-7	ASTDRGYEQY
TRBV18	many	TRBJ2-7	ASSPVGGNEQY
TRBV5-1	many	TRBJ2-7	ASRHGLAGAVEQY
TRBV10-3	.	TRBJ2-7	AISEPGNKNEQY
TRBV18	many	TRBJ1-6	ASSPATADNSPLH
TRBV29-1	few	TRBJ2-7	SVARSLPWEQY
TRBV16	.	TRBJ2-1	ASSQWTSGINEQF
TRBV20-1	few	TRBJ2-3	SARDLRGSTDTQY
TRBV6-6	many	TRBJ2-4	ASSYAGLAGGPGNIQY